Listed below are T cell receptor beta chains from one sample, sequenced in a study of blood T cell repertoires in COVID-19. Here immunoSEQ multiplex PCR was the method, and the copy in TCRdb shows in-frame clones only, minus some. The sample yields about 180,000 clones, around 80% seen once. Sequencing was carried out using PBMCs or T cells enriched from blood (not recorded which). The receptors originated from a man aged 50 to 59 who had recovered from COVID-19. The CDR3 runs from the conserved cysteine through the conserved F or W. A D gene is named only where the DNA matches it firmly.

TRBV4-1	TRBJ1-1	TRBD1	CASSQVSNRGNTEAFF	TGCGCCAGCAGCCAAGTTTCTAACAGGGGGAACACTGAAGCTTTCTTT
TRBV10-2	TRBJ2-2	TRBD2	CASSDGGGYTGELFF	TGCGCCAGCAGTGACGGCGGGGGTTACACCGGGGAGCTGTTTTTT
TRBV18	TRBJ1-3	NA	CASSPAVSSGNTIYF	TGTGCCAGCTCACCAGCGGTATCCTCTGGAAACACCATATATTTT
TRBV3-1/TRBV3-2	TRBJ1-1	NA	CASSQESRETEAFF	TGTGCCAGCAGCCAAGAATCAAGGGAGACTGAAGCTTTCTTT
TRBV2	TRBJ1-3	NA	CASSEALPGTGNTIYF	TGTGCCAGCAGTGAAGCTTTGCCAGGGACTGGAAACACCATATATTTT
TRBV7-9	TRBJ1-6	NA	CASSTAGQTYNSPLHF	TGTGCCAGCAGCACCGCAGGACAGACCTATAATTCACCCCTCCACTTT
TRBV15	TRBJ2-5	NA	CATSRVGGSPLETQYF	TGTGCCACCAGCAGAGTAGGGGGATCCCCGCTAGAGACCCAGTACTTC
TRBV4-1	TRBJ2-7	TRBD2	CASSQVPASGVYEQYF	TGCGCCAGCAGCCAAGTTCCCGCCAGCGGGGTTTACGAGCAGTACTTC
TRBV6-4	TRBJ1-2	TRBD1	CASRAGTGNYGYTF	TGTGCCAGCAGGGCCGGGACAGGGAACTATGGCTACACCTTC
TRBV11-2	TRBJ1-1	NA	CASSLLGGRTEAFF	TGTGCCAGCAGCTTGTTAGGGGGAAGAACTGAAGCTTTCTTT